These 4 T cell receptor beta chains share one sample of origin, sequenced in a study of immune aging and cytomegalovirus after organ transplant. These receptors lack a known antigen. Time point here: five sample-tagged time points from pre-transplant (day -1) to day 368 post-transplant, pooled. A microwell BD Rhapsody targeted mRNA and AbSeq workflow captured the cells and built the libraries. TCRdb re-derived calls from the single-cell sequencing reads in MiXCR, one entry per CDR3 protein. The sample consists of about 21,000 distinct CDR3 sequences, roughly a third of them appearing once. Sequenced here: CMV peptide-activated CD4+ and CD8+ T cells sorted from blood, sampled at five time points, pooled. The subset denotes: sorted CD8+CD137+ and CD4+CD154+ T cells after 12 h CMV IE-1 peptide stimulation. The receptors originated from a female donor who had a heart transplant and CMV viremia.

By sample fraction, this clonotype is medium-sized. The chain recombines TRBV11-3 with TRBJ2-2; D remains unclear. V shed 8 bases and J shed 1 base, with 8 bases lying between them. Germline CDR1 and CDR2: SGHNT and YENEEA. This CDR3 region has 13 residues. CDR3 loop: CASPQKNTGELFF. The CDR3 nucleotides read TGTGCCAGCCCCCAGAAGAACACCGGGGAGCTGTTTTTT.

Turning to this clonotype: One base away lies a much larger clone, so this may be a sequencing read error. The CDR3 reads CASSQTSGAYNEQFF. The CDR3 region has the DNA TGTGCCAGCAGCCAAACTAGCGGCGCCTACAATGAGCAGTTCTTC. The rearrangement links TRBV4-2 to TRBJ2-1, with 8 bases fitting TRBD2. Germline V gene sequence: CDR1 LGHNA, CDR2 YNFKEQ. V was clipped by 2 bases and J by 2 bases; unmatched bases: 2. The CDR3 sequence is 15 residues long.

On this clonotype: The CDR3 end shows no conserved phenylalanine or tryptophan, and so a read error is likely. The rearrangement joins TRBV28 to TRBJ1-1; D perhaps matches TRBD1 (5 bases). Per germline, CDR1 MDHEN and CDR2 SYDVKM. This CDR3 has 15 amino acids. V was cut by 9 bases and J by 2 bases, with 19 bases left in between. The CDR3 region is CASHEHGAGNTEAFL. The CDR3 DNA follows: TGTGCCAGTCATGAGCACGGGGCCGGAAACACTGAAGCTTTCTTA.

This chain connects TRBV7-7 to TRBJ2-2, with TRBD1 matching over 9 bases. V trimming: 4 bases; J trimming: 5 bases; junction bases outside the gene matches: 5. Germline values: CDR1 SSHAT, CDR2 FNYEAQ (reference sequence). This CDR3 has 15 amino acids. CDR3 protein: CASSSGQGETGELFF. CDR3 nucleotides: TGTGCCAGCAGCTCGGGACAGGGAGAGACCGGGGAGCTGTTTTTT. The variable domain in full, completed from reference TRBV7-7 and TRBJ2-2, reads GAGVSQSPRYKVTKRGQDVTLRCDPISSHATLYWYQQALGQGPEFLTYFNYEAQPDKSGLPSDRFSAERPEGSISTLTIQRTEQRDSAMYRCASSSGQGETGELFFGEGSRLTVL.